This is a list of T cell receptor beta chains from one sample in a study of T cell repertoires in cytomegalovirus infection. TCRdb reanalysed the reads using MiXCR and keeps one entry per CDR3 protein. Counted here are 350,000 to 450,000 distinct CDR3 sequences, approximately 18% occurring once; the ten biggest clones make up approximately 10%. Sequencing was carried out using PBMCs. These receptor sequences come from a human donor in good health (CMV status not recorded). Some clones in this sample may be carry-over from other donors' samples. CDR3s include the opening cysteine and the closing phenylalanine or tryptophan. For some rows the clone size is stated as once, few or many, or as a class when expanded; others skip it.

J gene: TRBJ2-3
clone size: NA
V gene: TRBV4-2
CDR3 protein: CASSQEMVGADTQYF

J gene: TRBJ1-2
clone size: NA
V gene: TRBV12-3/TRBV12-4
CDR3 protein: CASSPAQARDGYTF

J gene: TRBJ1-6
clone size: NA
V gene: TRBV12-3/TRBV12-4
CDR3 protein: CASSLGGARTYNSPLHF

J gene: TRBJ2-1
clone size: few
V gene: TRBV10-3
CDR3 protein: CAIRGVDEQFF

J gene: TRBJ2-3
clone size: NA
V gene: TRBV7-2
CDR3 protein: CASSLVWGEDTQYF

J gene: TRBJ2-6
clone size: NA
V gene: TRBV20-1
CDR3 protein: CSASRVSGANVLTF

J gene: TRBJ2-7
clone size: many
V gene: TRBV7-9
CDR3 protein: CASRRLTGPMLRNYEQYF

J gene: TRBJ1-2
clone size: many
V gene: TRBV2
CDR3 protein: CASSPLYGYTF

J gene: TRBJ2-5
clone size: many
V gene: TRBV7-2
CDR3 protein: CASSLIPQETQYF

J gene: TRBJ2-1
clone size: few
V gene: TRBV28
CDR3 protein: CASGSYEGLRYNEQFF

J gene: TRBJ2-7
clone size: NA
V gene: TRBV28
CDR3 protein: CASSYKPGVHPPYEQYF

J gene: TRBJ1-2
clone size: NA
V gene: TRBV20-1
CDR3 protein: CSAWTGVSYGYTF

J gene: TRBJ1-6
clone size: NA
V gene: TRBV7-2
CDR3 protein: CASSLRQGTNSPLHF

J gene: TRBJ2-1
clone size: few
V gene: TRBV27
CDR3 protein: CASSFWGRYNEQFF

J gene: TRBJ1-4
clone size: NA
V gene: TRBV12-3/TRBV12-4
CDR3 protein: CASSYRGPNEKLFF